Listed here are 14 T cell receptor beta chains from one sample, sequenced in a study of blood T cell repertoires in COVID-19. Generated by immunoSEQ multiplex PCR, the TCRdb table keeps only in-frame clones and is missing some. The sample gives approximately 120,000 clones, more than 70% of which show up once; roughly 1.4% is in the top ten. The specimen was peripheral blood. The receptor set was obtained from a human donor in a cohort sampled during active COVID-19.

The chain carries TRBV5-1 and TRBJ2-7; 8 bases fit TRBD1. The CDR3 has 14 amino acids. V dropped 5 bases and J dropped 3; count of bases not matched to a gene: 7. The V gene's germline CDR1 is SGHRS and CDR2 YFSETQ. The CDR3 bases are TGCGCCAGCAGTCAGGGACAGGAGTACTACGAGCAGTACTTC. Translated: CASSQGQEYYEQYF.

This chain joins TRBV28 and TRBJ2-7; TRBD1 agrees at 8 bases. The germline gives CDR1 MDHEN, CDR2 SYDVKM. Unmatched junction bases numbered 5, after V lost 3 bases and J lost 4 bases. The length of the CDR3 is 14 residues. The CDR3 protein is CASSFRGRVYEQYF. CDR3 in DNA: TGTGCCAGCAGTTTCAGGGGGCGCGTTTACGAGCAGTACTTC. The full variable domain, in which reference TRBV28 and TRBJ2-7 provide the parts outside the CDR3, is DVKVTQSSRYLVKRTGEKVFLECVQDMDHENMFWYRQDPGLGLRLIYFSYDVKMKEKGDIPEGYSVSREKKERFSLILESASTNQTSMYLCASSFRGRVYEQYFGPGTRLTVT.

J is TRBJ2-2 and V is TRBV7-8; D may be TRBD1 (5 bases). The germline V and J ends were trimmed by 5 bases and 4 bases, with 14 bases remaining between them. Germline V gives CDR1 SGHVS, CDR2 FQNEAQ. The CDR3 loop spans 15 amino acids. The CDR3: CASSDRTTATGELFF. Written as DNA, the CDR3 is TGTGCCAGCAGCGACCGGACGACAGCCACCGGGGAGCTGTTTTTT.

J is TRBJ2-1 and V is TRBV5-8; 8 bases map to TRBD2. V shed 2 bases, J shed 5 bases, and the junction held 6 bases outside the gene matches. The CDR3 spans 15 residues. The germline V gene encodes CDR1 SGHTS and CDR2 YDEGEE. In DNA, the CDR3 is TGTGCCAGCAGCTTTGGGACTAGGGGAAACAATGAGCAGTTCTTC. Translation gives CASSFGTRGNNEQFF.

The V and J genes are TRBV7-9 and TRBJ2-5; D remains unclear. The germline CDR1 and CDR2 sequences are SEHNR and FQNEAQ (reference sequence). V lost 0 bases and J lost 12, with 8 bases in between. The CDR3 spans 11 residues. As DNA, the CDR3 is TGTGCCAGCAGCTTAGCCCCGGAGAAGTACTTC. It is translated as CASSLAPEKYF.

V and J are TRBV18 and TRBJ1-2; D not resolved. The CDR3 spans 13 residues. V lost 3 bases and J 4 bases, leaving 9 bases between the germline ends. Germline CDR1 is KGHSH and CDR2 is LQKENI. CDR3: CASSPKESYGYTF. The CDR3 DNA is TGTGCCAGCTCACCTAAGGAGAGCTATGGCTACACCTTC. Variable domain in full (rest from reference TRBV18 and TRBJ1-2): NAGVMQNPRHLVRRRGQEARLRCSPMKGHSHVYWYRQLPEEGLKFMVYLQKENIIDESGMPKERFSAEFPKEGPSILRIQQVVRGDSAAYFCASSPKESYGYTFGSGTRLTVV.

V and J are TRBV4-1 and TRBJ2-3; TRBD2 aligns across 8 bases. This CDR3 comprises 17 residues. Germline V gene sequence: CDR1 MGHRA, CDR2 YSYEKL. The V segment lost 0 bases and the J segment 2 bases; nucleotides outside the gene matches: 7. The CDR3, as DNA: TGCGCCAGCAGCCAAGAGAGCGGGAGAGATTACACAGATACGCAGTATTTT. This translates into CASSQESGRDYTDTQYF.

The chain couples TRBV5-1 to TRBJ2-7; TRBD1 aligns across 9 bases. The CDR3 is made up of 14 amino acids. V shed 5 bases and J 2 bases; nucleotides not matched to a gene: 5. CDR1 is SGHRS, CDR2 YFSETQ, per germline. CDR3 DNA: TGCGCCAGCAGACTGGGGACAGGGACCTACGAGCAGTACTTC. Amino acid sequence: CASRLGTGTYEQYF.

The rearrangement joins TRBV2 to TRBJ1-5; no firm D call. Between the trimmed V and J ends, which lost 4 bases and 9 bases, there was a span of 10 bases. CDR1 and CDR2 from the germline V gene are SNHLY and FYNNEI. The CDR3 totals 12 residues. CDR3 nucleotide sequence: TGTGCCAGCAGTGGCGACATCCGGCCCCAGCATTTT. Translating gives CASSGDIRPQHF.

The chain joins TRBV12-3 or TRBV12-4 to TRBJ1-5, with D tentatively TRBD1 (5 bases). The V gene lost 6 bases and the J gene lost 12 bases, with 12 bases spanning the gap. This CDR3 has 11 amino acids. DNA for the CDR3: TGTGCCAGCAGCCGGGGGAAGGACCAGCATTTT. Its translation: CASSRGKDQHF.

CDR3 region: CASSPGRNQPQHF. In DNA form, the CDR3 reads TGTGCCAGCTCACCAGGCCGAAATCAGCCCCAGCATTTT. V gene TRBV18 combines with J gene TRBJ1-5; D is undetermined. The CDR3 has 13 residues. The V end was cut by 2 bases, the J end by 4 bases, with 6 bases between. Germline V lookup: CDR1 KGHSH, CDR2 LQKENI.

This clone is a singleton in its sample. The CDR3 nucleotides read TGTGCCAGTAGTATGGGCAGGGAGACCCAGTACTTC. It encodes CASSMGRETQYF. The chain joins TRBV19 to TRBJ2-5; no reliable D call. The CDR3 has 12 residues. CDR1 LNHDA and CDR2 SQIVND come from the germline V gene (reference sequence). Trimming removed 3 bases at V and 5 bases at J, with 7 bases between.

The genes are TRBV6-2 or TRBV6-3 and TRBJ2-3, with a tentative D call TRBD2 (6 bases). From germline, CDR1 is MNHEY and CDR2 SVGEGT. V lost 5 bases, J lost 0 bases, and 9 bases lay in between. The CDR3 runs 14 residues. The CDR3 DNA follows: TGTGCCAGCAGTCCGGAGGGGAGCACAGATACGCAGTATTTT. Amino acids: CASSPEGSTDTQYF.

The chain couples TRBV29-1 to TRBJ2-7; 7 positions match TRBD1. The germline gives CDR1 SQVTM, CDR2 ANQGSEA. The junction had 2 bases not matched to a gene; V was cut back by 6 bases and J by 0 bases. This CDR3 is built from 12 residues. CDR3 loop: CSVGQSSYEQYF. The DNA of the CDR3 is TGCAGCGTGGGACAGAGCTCCTACGAGCAGTACTTC.